Included here is one TCR beta chain sequence, with context. These data belong to a study of OX40 agonist ivuxolimab in advanced cancers. This table comes from immunoSEQ multiplex PCR, and its TCRdb copy is limited to in-frame clones, with some not included. The repertoire has around 41,000 clones, more than 80% of them found once; the top ten carry about 6%. The germline V and J ends were trimmed by 0 bases and 2 bases, with 8 bases remaining between them. Germline V gene data show CDR1 as KGHSH and CDR2 as LQKENI. The CDR3 runs 15 residues. The sample was CD4+ or CD8+ T cells sorted from blood, taken in a trial of the OX40 agonist ivuxolimab. The V and J genes are TRBV18 and TRBJ2-1, with a possible D match to TRBD2 (6 bases). The TCR comes from an adult with an advanced solid tumor such as melanoma, head and neck, liver or kidney cancer. The CDR3 reads CASSPPSGPYNEQFF. For the CDR3, the DNA is TGTGCCAGCTCACCACCCAGCGGGCCCTACAATGAGCAGTTCTTC.